These T cell receptor beta chains were read from a single sample in a study of technical replicates of blood from several donors. Sequenced by immunoSEQ multiplex PCR; TCRdb stores in-frame clones only, minus some. The top ten clones hold 0.25% to 0.35% of a sample with about 83,000 clones, about 91% of them seen once. Sequenced: T cells isolated from PBMCs. The receptors derive from a human donor in good health. CDR3s include the opening cysteine and the closing phenylalanine or tryptophan. The D gene is left open where the match is weak. Clone size is given for some rows only: seen once, a few or many times, or a class if the clone is expanded.

v_gene,d_gene,abundance,j_gene,CDR3aa,CDR3nt
TRBV19,TRBD1,once,TRBJ1-4,CASSIDRGRWSEKLFF,TGTGCCAGTAGTATAGACAGGGGGCGATGGAGTGAAAAACTGTTTTTT
TRBV4-1,.,.,TRBJ1-1,CASSQEAGPGVGGRTEAFF,TGCGCCAGCAGCCAAGAAGCGGGTCCGGGGGTCGGGGGAAGGACTGAAGCTTTCTTT
TRBV28,.,.,TRBJ2-7,CASSLTVPNEQYF,TGTGCCAGCAGTTTAACGGTCCCCAACGAGCAGTACTTC
TRBV5-6,TRBD2,once,TRBJ2-3,CASSLALAGLTDTQYF,TGTGCCAGCAGCTTGGCCCTAGCGGGACTCACAGATACGCAGTATTTT
TRBV7-9,TRBD1,.,TRBJ1-1,CASSSQGVGDTEAFF,TGTGCCAGCAGCTCACAGGGGGTAGGTGACACTGAAGCTTTCTTT
TRBV2,.,.,TRBJ1-5,CASSESTGRIPQPQHF,TGTGCCAGCAGTGAATCGACAGGTCGGATCCCTCAGCCCCAGCATTTT
TRBV9,.,.,TRBJ1-3,CASSVEPGVGYTIYF,TGTGCCAGCAGCGTAGAACCAGGGGTGGGATACACCATATATTTT
TRBV4-1,.,.,TRBJ2-5,CASSHSRREETQYF,TGCGCCAGCAGCCACTCTCGCCGAGAAGAGACCCAGTACTTC
TRBV2,.,.,TRBJ2-5,CARETDWSLQETQYF,TGTGCCAGGGAGACTGACTGGAGCTTGCAAGAGACCCAGTACTTC
TRBV9,.,.,TRBJ1-4,CASSVAPTEENEKLFF,TGTGCCAGCAGCGTAGCTCCCACAGAAGAAAATGAAAAACTGTTTTTT
TRBV28,TRBD1,.,TRBJ1-5,CASSLGQVYQPQHF,TGTGCCAGCAGTTTAGGACAGGTATACCAGCCCCAGCATTTT
TRBV6-5,TRBD2,.,TRBJ2-1,CASSPLADYNEQFF,TGTGCCAGCAGTCCTCTAGCGGACTACAATGAGCAGTTCTTC
TRBV5-1,TRBD1,.,TRBJ2-7,CASSLFSGQGYEQYF,TGCGCCAGCAGCTTGTTTTCGGGACAGGGCTACGAGCAGTACTTC
TRBV7-8,.,.,TRBJ2-7,CASSLSIGGTTYEQYF,TGTGCCAGCAGCTTGAGTATCGGCGGGACCACCTACGAGCAGTACTTC
TRBV10-3,TRBD1,.,TRBJ2-5,CAISQGVSETQYF,TGTGCCATCAGCCAGGGGGTTTCAGAGACCCAGTACTTC
TRBV2,.,.,TRBJ1-3,CASSDGPRGYHGNTIYF,TGTGCCAGCAGTGATGGCCCCCGGGGGTATCACGGAAACACCATATATTTT
TRBV5-4,.,few,TRBJ2-5,CASSSRAGQETQYF,TGTGCCAGCAGCTCCAGGGCCGGCCAAGAGACCCAGTACTTC
TRBV5-4,.,.,TRBJ1-6,CASSRDAGGGGTLIPLHF,TGTGCCAGCAGCCGCGACGCCGGCGGGGGGGGTACTCTAATCCCCCTCCACTTT
TRBV10-1,TRBD1,.,TRBJ2-7,CASSASRPGQGYEQYF,TGCGCCAGCAGCGCGTCCCGTCCGGGACAGGGTTACGAGCAGTACTTC
TRBV23-1,TRBD1,.,TRBJ2-5,CASSQFLRVIGRGRRETQYF,TGCGCCAGCAGTCAATTTCTACGCGTCATCGGAAGGGGGCGCAGAGAGACCCAGTACTTC
TRBV7-9,.,.,TRBJ2-1,CASSFLEAHNEQFF,TGTGCCAGCAGCTTTCTGGAGGCCCACAATGAGCAGTTCTTC
TRBV7-9,.,.,TRBJ2-7,CASSLGGDEQYF,TGTGCCAGCAGCTTGGGCGGGGACGAGCAGTACTTC
TRBV5-4,TRBD2,.,TRBJ2-3,CASSDGLAGPGWYF,TGTGCCAGCAGCGATGGACTAGCGGGGCCCGGATGGTATTTT
TRBV6-5,.,.,TRBJ1-1,CASSLLDKNTEAFF,TGTGCCAGCAGCCTTTTAGACAAGAACACTGAAGCTTTCTTT
TRBV5-4,.,once,TRBJ1-2,CASSRNQQEHYGYTF,TGTGCCAGCAGCCGAAACCAACAGGAACACTATGGCTACACCTTC
TRBV29-1,TRBD1,.,TRBJ1-2,CSVPDRGYGYTF,TGCAGCGTTCCGGACAGGGGCTATGGCTACACCTTC
TRBV9,.,once,TRBJ2-1,CASSVGGGAIHEQFF,TGTGCCAGCAGCGTAGGTGGGGGGGCCATCCATGAGCAGTTCTTC
TRBV28,TRBD1,.,TRBJ2-3,CASSLPQGAKDTQYF,TGTGCCAGCAGTCTGCCCCAGGGGGCGAAAGATACGCAGTATTTT
TRBV4-2,.,.,TRBJ2-7,CASSQEPKGALTGEQYF,TGTGCCAGCAGCCAAGAACCGAAAGGGGCGTTAACGGGCGAGCAGTACTTC
TRBV7-9,.,.,TRBJ1-1,CASSSISSAEAFF,TGTGCCAGCAGCTCTATATCCTCTGCTGAAGCTTTCTTT
TRBV19,TRBD2,.,TRBJ2-2,CASSEHTSGQSLTGELFF,TGTGCCAGTAGCGAACATACTAGCGGCCAGTCCCTCACCGGGGAGCTGTTTTTT
TRBV13,.,.,TRBJ2-3,CASSSGLAADTQYF,TGTGCCAGCAGCTCCGGGCTAGCAGCGGATACGCAGTATTTT
TRBV11-3,.,.,TRBJ2-5,CASSLQGGETQYF,TGTGCCAGCAGCTTACAAGGGGGAGAGACCCAGTACTTC
TRBV7-8,TRBD2,.,TRBJ2-2,CASSFIPLADPNTGELFF,TGTGCCAGCAGCTTTATCCCCCTAGCGGACCCGAACACCGGGGAGCTGTTTTTT
TRBV11-3,.,.,TRBJ2-7,CASSFPQGTYPYEQYF,TGTGCCAGCAGCTTTCCGCAGGGGACCTATCCCTACGAGCAGTACTTC
TRBV11-3,.,.,TRBJ2-3,CASSLGADTDTQYF,TGTGCCAGCAGCTTAGGGGCCGACACAGATACGCAGTATTTT
TRBV5-1,TRBD1,.,TRBJ2-7,CASSLPGGTGAHEQYF,TGCGCCAGCAGCTTGCCCGGTGGGACAGGGGCCCACGAGCAGTACTTC
TRBV2,.,.,TRBJ1-5,CASTPGLETQPQHF,TGTGCCAGCACTCCGGGACTGGAAACCCAGCCCCAGCATTTT
TRBV15,.,once,TRBJ2-7,CATSRDGFGVYSEQYF,TGTGCCACCAGCAGAGACGGGTTCGGGGTCTACTCCGAGCAGTACTTC
TRBV29-1,TRBD2,.,TRBJ2-3,CSVDKRGLSTDTQYF,TGCAGCGTTGATAAGCGGGGGCTCAGCACAGATACGCAGTATTTT
TRBV27,TRBD2,.,TRBJ2-1,CASSFLRTSGSNEQFF,TGTGCCAGCAGTTTTCTACGGACTAGCGGGAGCAATGAGCAGTTCTTC
TRBV7-9,.,.,TRBJ1-1,CASRWKGQAEKEAFF,TGTGCCAGCAGGTGGAAGGGACAAGCCGAAAAGGAGGCTTTCTTT
TRBV11-1,.,.,TRBJ2-7,CASSPPGAYEQYF,TGTGCCAGCAGCCCCCCCGGAGCCTACGAGCAGTACTTC
TRBV5-4,.,.,TRBJ1-4,CASSLDYTRDEKLFF,TGTGCCAGCAGCTTGGATTATACCCGGGATGAAAAACTGTTTTTT
TRBV6-5,.,.,TRBJ1-4,CASSRTSTNEKLFF,TGTGCCAGCAGTCGAACAAGTACTAATGAAAAACTGTTTTTT
TRBV7-8,TRBD2,.,TRBJ2-5,CASSFPLAGGAGQETQYF,TGTGCCAGCAGCTTCCCACTAGCGGGAGGTGCCGGGCAAGAGACCCAGTACTTC
TRBV28,.,.,TRBJ2-7,CASSFVNTREVGQYF,TGTGCCAGCAGTTTCGTCAATACCAGGGAAGTGGGGCAGTACTTC